This TCR beta chain is from a study of monozygotic twins with inflammatory bowel disease. Whole-study results and caveats: Healthy twins shared more clonotypes with others than IBD patients, most markedly active ones.

Donors each contributed one blood sample measuring around 2.4 ml. With eight separate reactions per sample, the authors made cDNA. UMIs bearing a 6-nucleotide sample barcode were added through template switching. With the 5' RACE reads reprocessed, TCRdb shows one record per CDR3 protein and no DNA. The sample table sets out 150,000 to 200,000 distinct CDR3 sequences. The CDR3 loop spans 15 amino acids. CDR1 DFQATT and CDR2 SNEGSKA come from the germline V gene (reference sequence). Details on this clonotype: The antigen is unknown.

Sequenced material: blood. The chain uses TRBV20-1 and TRBJ2-1; TCRdb's D call, TRBD1, is unchecked because there is no DNA. The clonotype was recovered from a human donor with ulcerative colitis or Crohn's disease, or a healthy co-twin of an affected twin (not recorded which). CDR3 protein: CSAFPGQGAYNEQFF.